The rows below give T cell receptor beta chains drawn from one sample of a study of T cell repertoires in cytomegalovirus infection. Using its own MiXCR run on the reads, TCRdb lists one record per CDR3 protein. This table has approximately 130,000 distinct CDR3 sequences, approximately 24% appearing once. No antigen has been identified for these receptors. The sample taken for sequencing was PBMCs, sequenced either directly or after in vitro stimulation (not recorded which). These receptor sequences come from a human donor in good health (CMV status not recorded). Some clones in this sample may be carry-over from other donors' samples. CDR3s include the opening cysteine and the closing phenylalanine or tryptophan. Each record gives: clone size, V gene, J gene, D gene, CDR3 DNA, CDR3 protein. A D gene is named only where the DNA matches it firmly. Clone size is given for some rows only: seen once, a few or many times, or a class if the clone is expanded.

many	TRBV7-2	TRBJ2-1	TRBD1	TGTGCCAGCAGCTTCCGACAGGGACCCCACAATGAGCAGTTCTTC	CASSFRQGPHNEQFF
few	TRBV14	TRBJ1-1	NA	TGTGCCAGCAGCCCGAGGACCCCGAGTAGGACTGAAGCTTTCTTT	CASSPRTPSRTEAFF
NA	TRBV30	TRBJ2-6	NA	TGTGCCTGGGACCCCACCGGGGCCAACGTCCTGACTTTC	CAWDPTGANVLTF
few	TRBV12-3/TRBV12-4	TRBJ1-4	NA	TGTGCCAGCAGTTTATTCAGGGTGAATAGTGAAAAACTGTTTTTT	CASSLFRVNSEKLFF
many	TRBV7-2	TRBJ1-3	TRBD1	TGTGCCAGCAGCTGGAGACAGGGTTCTGGAAACACCATATATTTT	CASSWRQGSGNTIYF
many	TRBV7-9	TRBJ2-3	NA	TGTGCCAGCAATAGGGCGGAGAGCACAGATACGCAGTATTTT	CASNRAESTDTQYF
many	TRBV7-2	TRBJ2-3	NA	TGTGCCAGCAGCTCCTGGAGCAGGGACACAGATACGCAGTATTTT	CASSSWSRDTDTQYF
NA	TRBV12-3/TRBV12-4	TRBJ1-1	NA	TGTGCCACCACGTCCTTTCTCGTGAACACTGAAGCTTTCTTT	CATTSFLVNTEAFF
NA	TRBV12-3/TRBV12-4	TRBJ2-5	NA	TGTGCCAGCAGTTTAAATGCGTTCAGGGAGACCCAGTACTTC	CASSLNAFRETQYF
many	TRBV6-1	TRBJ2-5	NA	TGTGCCAGCAGGACCCAGGGGGGTAGCGCAGAGACCCAGTACTTC	CASRTQGGSAETQYF
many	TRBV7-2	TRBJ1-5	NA	TGTGCCAGCAGCCCTGGGGACCGATATCAGCCCCAGCATTTT	CASSPGDRYQPQHF
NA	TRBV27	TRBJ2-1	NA	TGTGCCAGCAGTTTGAGGCGGGATTTGTTTCGGAATGAGCAGTTCTTC	CASSLRRDLFRNEQFF
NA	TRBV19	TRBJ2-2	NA	TGTGCCAGTAGTATAGATTCGGCCACCGGGGAGCTGTTTTTT	CASSIDSATGELFF
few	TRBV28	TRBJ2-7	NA	TGTGCCAGCAGTTTGCTAATCGGGAGTGCCAAGGGGGAGCAGTACTTC	CASSLLIGSAKGEQYF
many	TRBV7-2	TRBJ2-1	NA	TGTGCCAGCAGCTCCAACAGGGTAACCTACAATGAGCAGTTCTTC	CASSSNRVTYNEQFF
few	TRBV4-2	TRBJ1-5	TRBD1	TGTGCCAGCAGCCGCGGGACAGACCCCAATCAGCCCCAGCATTTT	CASSRGTDPNQPQHF
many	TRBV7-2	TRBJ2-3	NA	TGTGCCAGCAGCCCCCTCGGCTTACGTACGCAGTATTTT	CASSPLGLRTQYF
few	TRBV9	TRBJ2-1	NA	TGTGCCAGCAGCGTAGGAGGGGTGGGGACCGCCAATGAGCAGTTCTTC	CASSVGGVGTANEQFF
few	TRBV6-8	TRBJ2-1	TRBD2	TGTGCCAGCAGCGACCTAGCGGGGGGGAGCTCCTACAATGAGCAGTTCTTC	CASSDLAGGSSYNEQFF
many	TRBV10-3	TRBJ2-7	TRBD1	TGTGCCATCAGGGGTGGTTCAGGGGGCCTGTACGAGCAGTACTTC	CAIRGGSGGLYEQYF
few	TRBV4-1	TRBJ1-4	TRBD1	TGCGCCAGCAGCCACCCCCCGGGACAGGGGTCGGGAGGAGAAAAACTGTTTTTT	CASSHPPGQGSGGEKLFF
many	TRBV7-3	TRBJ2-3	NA	TGTGCCAGCAGCCCGGACACAGATACGCAGTATTTT	CASSPDTDTQYF
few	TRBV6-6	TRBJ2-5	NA	TGTGCCAGCAGTCAACTTCTACCAGAGACCCAGTACTTC	CASSQLLPETQYF
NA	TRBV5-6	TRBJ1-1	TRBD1	TGTGCCAGCAGCTTGGATGCAGGGGGTATGGCTTTCTTT	CASSLDAGGMAFF
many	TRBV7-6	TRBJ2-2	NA	TGTGCCAGCAGCTTAGCCCTGCGGGAGAACACCGGGGAGCTGTTTTTT	CASSLALRENTGELFF
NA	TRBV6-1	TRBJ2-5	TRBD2	TGTGCCAGCAGCGGGCCTAGCGGGAGGGCCGGAGAGACCCAGTACTTC	CASSGPSGRAGETQYF
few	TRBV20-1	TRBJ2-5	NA	TGCAGTGCTAGAGATTGGTCCGGGGGGCGTATGGAGACCCAGTACTTC	CSARDWSGGRMETQYF
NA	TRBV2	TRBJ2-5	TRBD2	TGTGCCAGCAGAACGACTAGCGGGAGGTTGGAGACCCAGTACTTC	CASRTTSGRLETQYF
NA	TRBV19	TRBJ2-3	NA	TGTGCCAGTAGAAGGCGGGACAGCACAGATACGCAGTATTTT	CASRRRDSTDTQYF
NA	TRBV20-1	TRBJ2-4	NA	TGCAGTGGAAGAGAACACGGAGGCGTTCAGTACTTC	CSGREHGGVQYF
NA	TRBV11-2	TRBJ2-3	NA	TGTGCCAGCAGCTTAACGAGGGCCCCAGATACGCAGTATTTT	CASSLTRAPDTQYF
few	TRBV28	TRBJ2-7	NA	TGTGCCAGCACCCCCTTTTATGGCGGATACGAGCAGTACTTC	CASTPFYGGYEQYF
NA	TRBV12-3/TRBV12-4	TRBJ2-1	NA	TGTGCCACCACCCCGGGATCCTCCTACAATGAGCAGTTCTTC	CATTPGSSYNEQFF
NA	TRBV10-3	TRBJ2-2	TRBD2	TGTGCCATCAGTGATTTGCTAGCGGGAGCCGGGGAGCTGTTTTTT	CAISDLLAGAGELFF
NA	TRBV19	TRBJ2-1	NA	TGTGCCAGTCTTGGTCCTTTGGGTGAGCAGTTCTTC	CASLGPLGEQFF
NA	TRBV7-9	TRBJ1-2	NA	TGTGCCAGCAGCTTAGGGAGCCTGTATGGCTACACCTTC	CASSLGSLYGYTF
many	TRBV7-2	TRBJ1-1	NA	TGTGCCAGCAGCCCCCCTACTATGAACACTGAAGCTTTCTTT	CASSPPTMNTEAFF
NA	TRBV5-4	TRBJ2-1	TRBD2	TGTGCCAGCAGCTTGGTGGGACTAGCGGACCACAATGAGCAGTTCTTC	CASSLVGLADHNEQFF
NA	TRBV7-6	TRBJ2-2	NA	TGTGCCAGCAGCTTAGGCAGTTGGGGGGAGCTGTTTTTT	CASSLGSWGELFF
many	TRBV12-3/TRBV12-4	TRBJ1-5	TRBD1	TGTGCCAGCAGTCCTGGAGACAGGGACGATCAGCCCCAGCATTTT	CASSPGDRDDQPQHF
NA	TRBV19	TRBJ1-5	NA	TGTGCCAGTAGTATAGATCGAGGGGGTCTTCAGCCCCAGCATTTT	CASSIDRGGLQPQHF
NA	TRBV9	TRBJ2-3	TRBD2	TGTGCCAGCAGCCTAGTCGGGACTAGCGCAACAGATACGCAGTATTTT	CASSLVGTSATDTQYF
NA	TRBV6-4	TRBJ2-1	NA	TGTGCCAGCAGTGAAGTCTCGGGCTCCTACAATGAGCAGTTCTTC	CASSEVSGSYNEQFF
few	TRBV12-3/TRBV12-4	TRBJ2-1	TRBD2	TGTGCCAGCAGTTTATTAGGGAGGACTAGCCCCTACAATGAGCAGTTCTTC	CASSLLGRTSPYNEQFF
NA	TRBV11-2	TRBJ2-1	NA	TGTGCCAGCAGCTCCACGGGAAGCTCCTACAATGAGCAGTTCTTC	CASSSTGSSYNEQFF
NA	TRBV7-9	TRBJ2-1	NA	TGTGCCAGCAGCTTATCAGGGGTCGGAGGCTACAATGAGCAGTTCTTC	CASSLSGVGGYNEQFF
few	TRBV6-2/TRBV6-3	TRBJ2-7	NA	TGTGCCAGCAGTTACTCAAGCCTCGAGCAGTACTTC	CASSYSSLEQYF
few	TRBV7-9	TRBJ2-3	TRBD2	TGTGCCAGCAGCGACGGGACTAGCGGAAGCACAGATACGCAGTATTTT	CASSDGTSGSTDTQYF
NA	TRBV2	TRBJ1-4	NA	TGTGCCAGCATTCCGGGACGGCGTGAAAAACTGTTTTTT	CASIPGRREKLFF
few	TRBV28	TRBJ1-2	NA	TGTGCCAGCACCTGGAATAGGCCCAACTATGGCTACACCTTC	CASTWNRPNYGYTF